These 27 T cell receptor beta chains originate from one sample sequenced in a study of CD8 T cells in ankylosing spondylitis. TCRdb used MiXCR to reprocess the 5' RACE reads, holding one entry per CDR3 protein. The sample has hundreds of thousands of distinct CDR3 sequences, about 9.1% seen once; the top ten hold under 7.5%. Sequencing was carried out using blood, either unsorted or a sorted T cell fraction (not recorded which). All receptors derive from a male donor with ankylosing spondylitis or in good health (not recorded which).

The V call is TRBV27, the J call TRBJ2-5, with D tentatively TRBD1 (5 bases). The germline V and J ends were trimmed by 6 bases and 5 bases, with 16 bases remaining between them. There are 14 residues in the CDR3. From germline, CDR1 is MNHEY and CDR2 SMNVEV (reference sequence). CDR3 sequence (DNA): TGTGCCAGCAGGCCAGGGATGGTCGGGGAGACCCAGTACTTC. Protein product: CASRPGMVGETQYF.

This clonotype was seen ten or more times. The chain joins TRBV2 to TRBJ2-3; the D gene is possibly TRBD1 (5 bases). V gave up 4 bases and J gave up 5 bases, with 13 bases separating them. This CDR3 spans 14 amino acids. The germline V gene encodes CDR1 SNHLY and CDR2 FYNNEI. This CDR3 is CASSVGRVGDTQYF. In nucleotides, the CDR3 is TGTGCCAGCAGTGTCGGCAGGGTGGGAGATACGCAGTATTTT. Combining the CDR3 with reference TRBV2 and TRBJ2-3 gives the whole variable domain EPEVTQTPSHQVTQMGQEVILRCVPISNHLYFYWYRQILGQKVEFLVSFYNNEISEKSEIFDDQFSVERPDGSNFTLKIRSTKLEDSAMYFCASSVGRVGDTQYFGPGTRLTVL.

Ten or more counts support this clonotype. This sequence joins TRBV7-9 and TRBJ2-2; the D gene is possibly TRBD1 (5 bases). V lost 5 bases and J lost 4, with 11 bases in between. Germline V gene data show CDR1 as SEHNR and CDR2 as FQNEAQ (reference sequence). This CDR3 contains 14 residues. For the CDR3, the DNA is TGTGCCAGCAGCCTAGGGGCCTCCACCGGGGAGCTGTTTTTT. Its translation is CASSLGASTGELFF.

This clonotype appeared a few times. The V and J genes are TRBV3-1 and TRBJ2-7; D is possibly TRBD1 (6 bases). With 6 bases removed from V and 12 bases from J, the gap between germline ends came to 18 bases. Germline V lookup: CDR1 LGHDT, CDR2 YNNKEL (reference sequence). This CDR3 region has 12 residues. The CDR3 nucleotides read TGTGCCAGCAGTTCGGACAGCCCTCGGCGGTACTTC. It is translated as CASSSDSPRRYF.

This clonotype appeared a few times. CDR3 in amino acids: CSVQTREYNEQFF. The CDR3, as DNA: TGCAGTGTCCAGACTAGGGAATACAATGAGCAGTTCTTC. The chain is built from TRBV20-1 and TRBJ2-1, with D possibly matching TRBD2 (6 bases). Looked up from germline, CDR1 is DFQATT and CDR2 is SNEGSKA (reference sequence). This CDR3 comprises 13 residues. Between the trimmed V and J ends, which lost 7 bases and 4 bases, there was a span of 14 bases.

Ten or more counts support this clonotype. The chain employs TRBV20-1 and TRBJ2-7; TRBD2 might be the D (6 bases). V gave up 0 bases and J gave up 1 base, with 16 bases separating them. The CDR3 runs 16 residues. CDR1 is DFQATT, CDR2 SNEGSKA, per germline (reference sequence). As DNA, the CDR3 is TGCAGTGCTAGAGACAGGAAGATAGCGGCTTCCTACGAGCAGTACTTC. Its protein product is CSARDRKIAASYEQYF.

The chain combines TRBV10-3 with TRBJ1-6; 11 bases line up with TRBD1. Germline values: CDR1 ENHRY, CDR2 SYGVKD. The CDR3 totals 17 residues. With V trimmed by 2 bases and J by 9 bases, 9 bases remained unmatched. In DNA, the CDR3 is TGTGCCATCAGTGAGGGGCCGGGACAGGGGGGTAGTTCACCCCTCCACTTT. This gives the protein CAISEGPGQGGSSPLHF.

The rearrangement joins TRBV19 to TRBJ2-3, with D maybe TRBD2 (7 bases). The CDR3 runs to 14 residues. Trimming took off 3 bases at V and 8 bases at J, with 15 bases between the two ends. CDR1 and CDR2 from the germline V gene are LNHDA and SQIVND (reference sequence). CDR3 DNA: TGTGCCAGTAGTATTAGGGGGGGGCCCCTTACGCAGTATTTT. It yields the protein CASSIRGGPLTQYF.

At least ten counts were recorded for this clonotype. The rearrangement uses TRBV20-1 and TRBJ2-3; D is unresolved. Germline V gene data show CDR1 as DFQATT and CDR2 as SNEGSKA (reference sequence). The CDR3 is 12 residues long. Trimming left V 5 bases short and J 2 bases short, with 8 bases between. CDR3: CSAPPNTDTQYF. CDR3 DNA: TGCAGTGCTCCCCCTAACACAGATACGCAGTATTTT.

This clonotype was seen a few times. The J gene is TRBJ2-2, the V gene TRBV7-2; D uncertain. The germline CDR1 and CDR2 sequences are SGHTA and FQGNSA. The ends were cut back, 2 bases at V and 5 bases at J, with 12 bases in the middle. The length of the CDR3 is 15 residues. In nucleotides, the CDR3 is TGTGCCAGCAGCTTACCCCCAGCCGGGACCGGGGAGCTGTTTTTT. Protein: CASSLPPAGTGELFF.

This clonotype has ten or more counts. The chain uses TRBV4-1 and TRBJ2-7; 7 bases are shared with TRBD2. The germline V gene encodes CDR1 MGHRA and CDR2 YSYEKL. This CDR3 region has 16 residues. The trim removed 0 bases at V and 2 bases at J, leaving 7 bases unmatched. DNA of the CDR3: TGCGCCAGCAGCCAAGAGGCTAGCGGTTTGGCCTACGAGCAGTACTTC. This encodes CASSQEASGLAYEQYF.

This clonotype has ten or more counts. The J gene is TRBJ2-2, the V gene TRBV9, with D tentatively TRBD1 or TRBD2 (5 bases each). This CDR3 has 15 amino acids. Germline CDR1 is SGDLS and CDR2 is YYNGEE. V lost 0 bases and J 5 bases, leaving 11 bases between the germline ends. Here the CDR3 DNA reads TGTGCCAGCAGCGTAGTTGGGACCACTACCGGGGAGCTGTTTTTT. Protein sequence: CASSVVGTTTGELFF.

This clonotype was detected ten times or more. The chain carries TRBV3-1 and TRBJ2-7, with D uncertain. There are 12 residues in the CDR3. From germline, CDR1 is LGHDT and CDR2 YNNKEL (reference sequence). The V gene lost 0 bases and the J gene lost 6 bases, with 6 bases spanning the gap. CDR3 amino acids: CASSQDLGEQYF. Written as DNA, the CDR3 is TGTGCCAGCAGCCAAGATTTGGGCGAGCAGTACTTC.

This clonotype has ten or more counts. The rearrangement uses TRBV7-2 and TRBJ2-5; D is ambiguous. The CDR3 sequence is 13 residues long. V was shortened by 3 bases and J by 4 bases, with 9 bases between the two germline ends. Germline CDR1 SGHTA, CDR2 FQGNSA. CDR3: CASSLGRRETQYF. The CDR3 nucleotides are TGTGCCAGCAGCTTGGGTAGGAGAGAGACCCAGTACTTC.

This clonotype was seen at least ten times. J is TRBJ1-1 and V is TRBV12-3 or TRBV12-4, with 8 bases aligning to TRBD1. The CDR3 extends over 14 amino acids. V was pared by 6 bases and J by 5 bases, with 8 bases of the junction left unmatched. CDR3: CASSQDRERTEAFF. In nucleotides, the CDR3 is TGTGCCAGCAGCCAGGACAGGGAGAGGACTGAAGCTTTCTTT.

In the case of this clonotype: A much larger clone differs from this one at a single base, so this may be a read error. This rearrangement joins TRBV20-1 to TRBJ2-3; D gene ambiguous. Germline values: CDR1 DFQATT, CDR2 SNEGSKA (reference sequence). The CDR3 covers 16 residues. This chain's CDR3 is CCAKHLTLRRTDTQYF. CDR3 in DNA: TGCTGTGCTAAACATTTAACTTTGCGCCGCACAGATACGCAGTATTTT.

This clonotype was recorded a few times. V and J are TRBV20-1 and TRBJ2-2; D unclear. V lost 2 bases to trimming and J lost 6 bases, with 10 bases between them. The CDR3 consists of 13 residues. Looked up from germline, CDR1 is DFQATT and CDR2 is SNEGSKA (reference sequence). The CDR3, as DNA: TGCAGTGCTAGATCCCAGACCTCCGGGGAGCTGTTTTTT. Its protein is CSARSQTSGELFF.

This clonotype appeared many times. The rearrangement links TRBV29-1 to TRBJ2-7; no clear D. The CDR3 loop spans 14 amino acids. Trimming pared 0 bases from V and 3 bases from J, leaving 12 bases between. From germline, CDR1 is SQVTM and CDR2 ANQGSEA. In DNA, the CDR3 is TGCAGCGTTGAAGACCCGGACGGAATCTACGAGCAGTACTTC. This translates into CSVEDPDGIYEQYF.

The CDR3 reads CASLPMGLNTEAFF. For the CDR3, the DNA is TGTGCCAGCTTACCGATGGGGTTGAACACTGAAGCTTTCTTT. This rearrangement joins TRBV18 to TRBJ1-1; D unresolved. The V end lost 7 bases, the J end lost 0 bases, and 12 bases lay between the germline ends. Germline CDR1 and CDR2: KGHSH and LQKENI. The CDR3 length is 14 residues. The variable domain in full, with the rest retrieved from reference TRBV18 and TRBJ1-1, is NAGVMQNPRHLVRRRGQEARLRCSPMKGHSHVYWYRQLPEEGLKFMVYLQKENIIDESGMPKERFSAEFPKEGPSILRIQQVVRGDSAAYFCASLPMGLNTEAFFGQGTRLTVV.

This clonotype was seen more than once but under ten times. V usage is TRBV10-2 and J usage is TRBJ2-1, with D maybe TRBD2 (7 bases). The CDR3 spans 16 residues. Per the germline V gene, CDR1 is WSHSY and CDR2 is SAAADI. V lost 2 bases and J lost 8, with 19 bases in between. CDR3 residues: CASSELRGQGRDEQFF. In DNA form, the CDR3 reads TGCGCCAGCAGTGAGCTGAGAGGCCAGGGGAGGGATGAGCAGTTCTTC.

There are many counts of this clonotype. The gene calls are TRBV12-3 or TRBV12-4 and TRBJ1-5; D is uncertain. Trimming pared 2 bases from V and 4 bases from J, leaving 6 bases between. The CDR3 has 13 residues. Here the CDR3 reads CASSLTDNQPQHF. CDR3 bases: TGTGCCAGCAGTTTAACAGATAATCAGCCCCAGCATTTT.

This clonotype was recorded many times. The J gene is TRBJ1-1, the V gene TRBV28; no definite D call. V shed 6 bases and J shed 4 bases, with 12 bases lying between them. Germline V CDR1 and CDR2: MDHEN, SYDVKM. The CDR3 is 13 residues long. CDR3 nucleotides: TGTGCCAGCAGATCCCGCTACGGCACTGAAGCTTTCTTT. Translated: CASRSRYGTEAFF.

The sample holds many counts of this clonotype. This chain links TRBV7-2 with TRBJ2-7, with TRBD1 as a possible D gene (6 bases). The CDR3 is 12 residues long. Germline V gene data show CDR1 as SGHTA and CDR2 as FQGNSA. The V end was cut by 3 bases, the J end by 7 bases, with 10 bases between. CDR3 in DNA: TGTGCCAGCAGCTTCGGGGACAATGAGCAGTACTTC. Protein: CASSFGDNEQYF.

The sample holds many counts of this clonotype. The chain carries TRBV11-1 and TRBJ2-1; 8 nucleotides line up with TRBD1. The CDR3 has 14 residues. V gave up 4 bases and J gave up 7 bases; unmatched junction bases: 6. Germline CDR1 is SGHAT and CDR2 is FQDESV (reference sequence). The CDR3 spells CASSSSTGENEQFF. CDR3 nucleotide sequence: TGTGCCAGCAGCTCTTCGACAGGGGAGAATGAGCAGTTCTTC.

This clonotype was seen at least ten times. This sequence joins TRBV20-1 and TRBJ2-7; D remains ambiguous. V was shortened by 6 bases and J by 7 bases, with 13 bases between the two germline ends. The CDR3 is made up of 11 amino acids. In germline, CDR1 is DFQATT, CDR2 SNEGSKA (reference sequence). In DNA form, the CDR3 reads TGCAGTGCCCCACTTGGAAGGGAGCAGTACTTC. Its translation is CSAPLGREQYF.

This clonotype was seen a handful of times. J is TRBJ2-7 and V is TRBV4-3; possible D gene TRBD2, 6 bases. Trimming took off 1 base at V and 3 bases at J, with 13 bases between the two ends. The CDR3 is made up of 15 amino acids. Germline CDR1 is LGHNA and CDR2 is YSLEER. The CDR3 nucleotides are TGCGCCAGCAGCCAAGCGGTCACCGGGGGCTACGAGCAGTACTTC. It encodes CASSQAVTGGYEQYF.

At least ten counts were recorded for this clonotype. The V and J genes are TRBV11-2 and TRBJ2-2; D is unresolved. Germline-derived CDR1 and CDR2 are SGHAT and FQNNGV. The CDR3 is 15 residues long. V was shortened by 3 bases and J by 4 bases, with 12 bases between the two germline ends. CDR3 sequence: CASSLQTATTGELFF. CDR3 sequence (DNA): TGTGCCAGCAGCTTGCAGACGGCGACCACCGGGGAGCTGTTTTTT.